This T cell receptor beta chain was sequenced for a study of blood T cell repertoires in COVID-19. Across the study: Researchers got acute and convalescent COVID-19 samples from the United States, Italy and Spain. PBMCs, B-cell-depleted T cells, or T cells provided the cDNA or gDNA that made up the material.

Repertoires were generated with immunoSEQ multiplex PCR, while TCRdb's copy carries only in-frame clones and drops some. The sample includes over 45,000 clones, 82% of them seen just once. The germline CDR1 and CDR2 sequences are KGHSH and LQKENI. Deletions cut 2 bases from V and 3 bases from J, with 17 bases between. The CDR3 sequence is 17 residues long. The chain carries TRBV18 and TRBJ2-4; D is unclear. The receptor was isolated from a human donor in a cohort sampled during active or convalescent COVID-19. Sequencing used peripheral blood. CDR3 in DNA: TGTGCCAGCTCACCAGTGACAAAAGGATTGGACAAAAACATTCAGTACTTC. It codes for CASSPVTKGLDKNIQYF.